This TCR beta chain was observed in a study of response to subunit inactivated influenza vaccine. With respect to this clonotype: What it binds is not known.

TCRdb processed the RT-PCR reads anew with MiXCR; each CDR3 protein has one entry. Here the sample spans 860,000 or so distinct CDR3 sequences, 21% being singletons. The CDR3 has 16 amino acids. Germline values: CDR1 SGHVS, CDR2 FQNEAQ. V lost 3 bases and J 0 bases, leaving 13 bases between the germline ends. Findings and limits, study-wide: It was the authors' suggestion that each seasonal influenza vaccination recruits few new T cells.

Sequences were derived from PBMCs from blood, sampled about 5 days after vaccination. The TCR sequence derives from a middle-aged man who received an inactivated influenza vaccine. J is TRBJ2-3 and V is TRBV7-8; a weak D match, TRBD2 (5 bases). CDR3: CASSFRSGTSTDTQYF. The CDR3 DNA reads TGTGCCAGCAGCTTCCGGTCGGGAACTAGCACAGATACGCAGTATTTT.